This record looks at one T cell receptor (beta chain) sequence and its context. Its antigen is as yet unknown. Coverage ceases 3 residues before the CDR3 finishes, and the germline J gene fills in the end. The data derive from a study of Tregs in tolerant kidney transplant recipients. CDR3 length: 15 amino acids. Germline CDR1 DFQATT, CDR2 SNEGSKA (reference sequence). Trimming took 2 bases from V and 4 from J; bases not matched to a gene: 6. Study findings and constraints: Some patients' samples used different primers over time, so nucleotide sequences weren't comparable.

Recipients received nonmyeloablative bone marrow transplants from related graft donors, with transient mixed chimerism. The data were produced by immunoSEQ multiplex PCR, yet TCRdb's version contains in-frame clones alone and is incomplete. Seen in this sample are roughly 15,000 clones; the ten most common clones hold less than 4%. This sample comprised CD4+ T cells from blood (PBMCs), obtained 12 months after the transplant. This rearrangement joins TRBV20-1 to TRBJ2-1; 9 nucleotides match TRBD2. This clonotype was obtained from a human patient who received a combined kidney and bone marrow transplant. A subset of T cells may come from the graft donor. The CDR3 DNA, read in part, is TGCAGTGCTAGACCTGGACTAGCGTCTTACAATGAG. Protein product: CSARPGLASYNE. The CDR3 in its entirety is CSARPGLASYNEQFF.